One and the same sample provided the 3 T cell receptor beta chains below, sequenced in a study of blood T cell repertoires in COVID-19. Only in-frame clones appear in the TCRdb table, and some are missing; sequencing was by immunoSEQ multiplex PCR. Here the sample spans around 150,000 clones, roughly 80% being singletons. Source material: peripheral blood. All receptors come from a man between 45 and 60 years old with active or convalescent COVID-19.

CDR3 protein: CASSQEGTSGTFSSYEQYF. For the CDR3, the DNA is TGTGCCAGCAGTCAAGAAGGGACTAGCGGTACTTTTAGCTCCTACGAGCAGTACTTC. The chain links TRBV2 to TRBJ2-7; 11 nucleotides match TRBD2. The CDR3 is 19 amino acids. The V segment lost 5 bases and the J segment 0 bases; nucleotides outside the gene matches: 15. Germline V gene data show CDR1 as SNHLY and CDR2 as FYNNEI.

The chain employs TRBV9 and TRBJ1-1; D not certain. The V gene lost 6 bases and the J gene lost 1 base, with 13 bases spanning the gap. CDR3 length: 14 amino acids. CDR1 and CDR2 (germline): SGDLS, YYNGEE. CDR3: CASTRTYKNTEAFF. The CDR3 nucleotides are TGTGCCAGCACGAGGACTTACAAGAACACTGAAGCTTTCTTT.

This clone has only a few counts. The V and J genes are TRBV28 and TRBJ1-6; TRBD1 matches at 9 bases. Germline V lookup: CDR1 MDHEN, CDR2 SYDVKM. With V trimmed by 5 bases and J by 10 bases, 9 bases remained unmatched. This CDR3 has 15 residues. This chain's CDR3 is CASSPLTGGRSPLHF. CDR3 bases: TGTGCCAGCAGTCCCTTAACAGGGGGCAGGTCACCCCTCCACTTT.